This is a list of T cell receptor beta chains from one sample in a study of CD8 T cells in Susac syndrome. TCRdb redid the calling of the immunoSEQ multiplex PCR reads with MiXCR, one entry per CDR3 protein. The sample records some 130,000 distinct CDR3 sequences, around 94% being singletons. The sequenced sample consisted of CD4+ T cells from PBMCs. All receptors come from a human donor with multiple sclerosis. CDR3s include the opening cysteine and the closing phenylalanine or tryptophan.

V gene,J gene,CDR3 protein
TRBV19,TRBJ1-1,CASSPGGNAEAFF
TRBV30,TRBJ1-1,CAWSFPGQGGTEAFF
TRBV4-1,TRBJ2-4,CASSLAALDSDKNIQYF
TRBV6-5,TRBJ2-1,CATTAGGEQFF
TRBV5-4,TRBJ2-5,CASSLGLAGQETQYF
TRBV5-1,TRBJ2-7,CASSRLAGGDSYEQYF
TRBV5-1,TRBJ2-7,CASNPGQGLNYEQYF
TRBV11-3,TRBJ2-2,CASSTGLAGNTGELFF
TRBV11-2,TRBJ2-2,CASSLSRTGQSGELFF
TRBV5-1,TRBJ1-1,CASSLDRREAFF
TRBV7-9,TRBJ1-1,CVSGQGGNTEAFF
TRBV7-2,TRBJ1-5,CASSWDSNQPQHF
TRBV6-5,TRBJ1-5,CASSDVAGQPQHF
TRBV10-3,TRBJ2-6,CATHRDTAGANVLTF
TRBV18,TRBJ2-7,CASSPGTGGWEQYF
TRBV5-4,TRBJ2-5,CASSLYLAGEETQYF
TRBV6-5,TRBJ1-1,CASSYDVANTEAFF
TRBV29-1,TRBJ2-5,CSVERWDSQETQYF
TRBV5-1,TRBJ2-1,CASSFEGVFNEQFF
TRBV12-3/TRBV12-4,TRBJ2-7,CASSRTGGEYEQYF
TRBV6-5,TRBJ2-3,CASSYGQASTDTQYF
TRBV3-1,TRBJ2-1,CASSQGPAGFYNEQFF
TRBV12-3/TRBV12-4,TRBJ2-4,CASSPHKNIQYF
TRBV7-9,TRBJ2-7,CASSLFTGTGGEQYF
TRBV6-5,TRBJ1-2,CASSYSGQTFYGYTF
TRBV3-1,TRBJ2-1,CASSTGTGPYNEQFF
TRBV6-1,TRBJ1-5,CATWGRQGQPQHF
TRBV19,TRBJ2-6,CASSRQGTGGANVLTF
TRBV12-3/TRBV12-4,TRBJ1-2,CASSLRSGDRSRGGYTF
TRBV25-1,TRBJ2-7,CASSGNWDRGPEQYF
TRBV27,TRBJ2-1,CASGRGAAQRGRNEQFF
TRBV11-2,TRBJ1-1,CASRGDRRSTEAFF
TRBV11-2,TRBJ2-7,CASSRGLSSYEQYF
TRBV20-1,TRBJ2-6,CSASPGGANVLTF
TRBV29-1,TRBJ1-4,CSVETGQGNEKLFF
TRBV30,TRBJ1-1,CASQRGVNTEAFF
TRBV29-1,TRBJ1-5,CSVATSGTGGDQPQHF
TRBV27,TRBJ2-7,CASSLWSGGYEQYF
TRBV6-1,TRBJ1-6,CASRPLATTGPNSPLHF
TRBV6-2/TRBV6-3,TRBJ2-7,CASSRVYEQYF
TRBV6-5,TRBJ1-5,CASSYRRQGPNQPQHF
TRBV19,TRBJ1-1,CASSLTGRNAEAFF
TRBV2,TRBJ1-2,CASRQALGYGYTF
TRBV2,TRBJ1-5,CASSESSSDQPQHF
TRBV19,TRBJ2-3,CASIPNGGTVGHTQYF
TRBV5-4,TRBJ2-7,CASSAGWDEQYF
TRBV19,TRBJ1-2,CASSEQGARDVRGYTF
TRBV5-1,TRBJ2-7,CASSLVRNEQYF
TRBV7-9,TRBJ1-3,CASSYTGTENTIYF
TRBV5-4,TRBJ1-1,CASSPNPDANTEAFF